This T cell receptor (beta chain) was observed in a study of OX40 agonist ivuxolimab in advanced cancers. TCRdb keeps only in-frame clones here, not all; method: immunoSEQ multiplex PCR. Here the sample spans approximately 74,000 clones, 75% to 95% being singletons. Concerning this clone itself: Its specificity is unknown.

Study-wide findings and caveats: Those patients achieving a partial response at 0.1-3.0 mg/kg showed among the lowest clonal expansion. On average, CD8+ T cells showed a greater number of expanded clones than CD4+. Dose levels from 0.1 to 3.0 mg/kg saw CD4+ and CD8+ blood T cells expand clonally by week 6.

The study sampled blood at baseline, cycle 4 day 1, and cycle 7 day 1. Sequences were derived from CD4+ or CD8+ T cells sorted from blood, sampled in a trial of the OX40 agonist ivuxolimab. This clonotype was obtained from an adult with an advanced solid tumor such as melanoma, head and neck, liver or kidney cancer.

The CDR3 sequence is CASSPRLAPSFHEQFF. The CDR3 bases are TGTGCCAGCAGCCCTCGACTAGCTCCCTCCTTCCATGAGCAGTTCTTC. The genes are TRBV7-9 and TRBJ2-1; 7 positions match TRBD2. This CDR3 has 16 residues. The ends lost 5 bases at V and 8 bases at J; junction bases unmatched: 15. Per the germline V gene, CDR1 is SEHNR and CDR2 is FQNEAQ (reference sequence).